The 19 T cell receptor beta chains given below trace back to one sample, sequenced in a study of CD8 T cells in Susac syndrome. Random hexamers were used to reverse transcribe the RNA input (about 0.5 to 1 ug). TCRdb re-called the immunoSEQ multiplex PCR reads through MiXCR, storing one row per CDR3 protein. The profile shows about 130,000 distinct CDR3 sequences, about 93% of them singletons. The sequencing input was CD8+ T cells from PBMCs. Source of these receptors: a human donor with Susac syndrome.

This chain joins TRBV20-1 and TRBJ2-4; D ambiguous. The germline V gene encodes CDR1 DFQATT and CDR2 SNEGSKA (reference sequence). This CDR3 is 13 amino acids long. V lost 6 bases and J lost 7, with 16 bases in between. The CDR3 DNA sequence: TGCAGTGCCTTTGCCCCCGATCGGAACATTCAGTACTTC. Translation gives CSAFAPDRNIQYF.

This sequence joins TRBV3-1 and TRBJ2-3, with unresolved D. The germline V gene has CDR1 LGHDT and CDR2 YNNKEL (reference sequence). The V and J ends lost 4 bases and 2 bases respectively, with 10 bases between them. The CDR3 has 14 residues. Here the CDR3 DNA reads TGTGCCAGCAGCCCATCAATCAACACAGATACGCAGTATTTT. Translated, it gives CASSPSINTDTQYF.

CDR3 DNA sequence: TGCAGTGCCCCAGGACGGCGGGGCAATGAGCAGTTCTTC. Protein: CSAPGRRGNEQFF. This sequence joins TRBV20-1 and TRBJ2-1; tentatively, D is TRBD2 (6 bases). Trimming cost V 6 bases and J 6 bases, with 15 bases left between them. CDR3 length: 13 residues. The germline V gene has CDR1 DFQATT and CDR2 SNEGSKA (reference sequence).

Only one count was recorded for this clonotype. The chain links TRBV7-8 to TRBJ2-3; TRBD2 matches at 9 bases. Germline V CDR1 and CDR2: SGHVS, FQNEAQ. Trimming at V came to 3 bases and at J to 6 bases, leaving 10 bases not matched to a gene. There are 16 residues in the CDR3. The DNA for the CDR3 is TGTGCCAGCAGCTTGCCGCTAGCGGGGTTGGGGGATACGCAGTATTTT. The encoded protein is CASSLPLAGLGDTQYF.

This chain uses TRBV30 with TRBJ2-5; 11 bases line up with TRBD2. V was clipped by 2 bases and J by 5 bases; unmatched bases: 10. The CDR3 sequence is 16 residues long. Germline-derived CDR1 and CDR2 are GTSNPN and SVGIG (reference sequence). The CDR3 loop is CAWSSRLAGKEETQYF. Here the CDR3 DNA reads TGTGCCTGGAGTTCACGACTAGCGGGGAAGGAGGAGACCCAGTACTTC.

The V and J genes are TRBV2 and TRBJ2-1; TRBD2 aligns across 9 bases. The CDR3 loop spans 13 amino acids. Germline CDR1 and CDR2: SNHLY and FYNNEI. Trimming at V came to 4 bases and at J to 6 bases, leaving 1 base not matched to a gene. The CDR3 reads CASSGGGVNEQFF. The CDR3, as DNA: TGTGCCAGCAGTGGCGGGGGGGTCAATGAGCAGTTCTTC.

This chain joins TRBV5-1 and TRBJ2-4; 14 nucleotides match TRBD2. The germline V gene has CDR1 SGHRS and CDR2 YFSETQ. CDR3 length: 19 amino acids. V lost 4 bases, J lost 1 base, and 10 bases stayed unmatched. The CDR3: CASSPPGLAGVGAKNIQYF. CDR3 in DNA: TGCGCCAGCAGCCCGCCGGGACTAGCGGGAGTCGGGGCCAAAAACATTCAGTACTTC. Variable domain in full (rest from reference TRBV5-1 and TRBJ2-4): KAGVTQTPRYLIKTRGQQVTLSCSPISGHRSVSWYQQTPGQGLQFLFEYFSETQRNKGNFPGRFSGRQFSNSRSEMNVSTLELGDSALYLCASSPPGLAGVGAKNIQYFGAGTRLSVL.

The chain carries TRBV4-3 and TRBJ2-1; D is ambiguous. The V end was cut by 0 bases, the J end by 3 bases, with 12 bases between. CDR3 length equals 16 residues. The V gene's germline CDR1 is LGHNA and CDR2 YSLEER. The CDR3 sequence is CASSQDNRANYNEQFF. The CDR3 nucleotides read TGCGCCAGCAGCCAAGATAACCGAGCCAACTACAATGAGCAGTTCTTC.

The chain uses TRBV12-3 or TRBV12-4 and TRBJ1-3, with D maybe TRBD1 (5 bases). V was shortened by 6 bases and J by 2 bases, with 11 bases between the two germline ends. CDR3 length: 14 amino acids. The CDR3 nucleotides read TGTGCCAGCAGCCCAGTGGGGGCTGGAAACACCATATATTTT. Encoded protein: CASSPVGAGNTIYF.

The rearrangement links TRBV6-1 to TRBJ2-1; 14 nucleotides match TRBD2. The V gene's germline CDR1 is MNHNS and CDR2 SASEGT. The CDR3 totals 19 residues. J gave up 0 bases and V 6 bases, and 10 bases lay outside the gene matches. The CDR3 region is CASRDGLAGGPSSYNEQFF. The CDR3 DNA follows: TGTGCCAGCAGAGATGGACTAGCGGGAGGTCCTAGCTCCTACAATGAGCAGTTCTTC.

This chain links TRBV3-1 with TRBJ1-1; 8 bases agree with TRBD1. CDR1 and CDR2 from the germline V gene are LGHDT and YNNKEL (reference sequence). The CDR3 spans 17 residues. J was trimmed by 1 base and V by 3 bases; bases with no gene match: 10. The CDR3 loop reads CASSHETWTGPNTEAFF. Here the CDR3 DNA reads TGTGCCAGCAGCCACGAAACCTGGACAGGGCCGAACACTGAAGCTTTCTTT. Full variable domain (missing parts from reference TRBV3-1 and TRBJ1-1): DTAVSQTPKYLVTQMGNDKSIKCEQNLGHDTMYWYKQDSKKFLKIMFSYNNKELIINETVPNRFSPKSPDKAHLNLHINSLELGDSAVYFCASSHETWTGPNTEAFFGQGTRLTVV.

The gene calls are TRBV12-3 or TRBV12-4 and TRBJ2-5; no clear D. CDR3 length: 17 amino acids. Trimming shortened V by 1 base and J by 4 bases, and 19 bases separated the two germline ends. In DNA form, the CDR3 reads TGTGCCAGCAGTTTAGACTACCCCACAACTGTCGGAGAGACCCAGTACTTC. It specifies CASSLDYPTTVGETQYF.

V usage is TRBV12-3 or TRBV12-4 and J usage is TRBJ2-7; 9 bases agree with TRBD2. This CDR3 is built from 15 residues. J lost 1 base, V lost 3 bases, and 4 bases had no gene match. CDR3: CASSFRLADSYEQYF. The CDR3 nucleotides are TGTGCCAGCAGTTTTAGACTAGCGGATTCCTACGAGCAGTACTTC.

The V gene is TRBV7-9, the J gene TRBJ2-3; 9 bases align to TRBD2. V lost 5 bases and J lost 7; bases outside the gene matches: 13. This CDR3 contains 16 residues. Per the germline V gene, CDR1 is SEHNR and CDR2 is FQNEAQ (reference sequence). In nucleotides, the CDR3 is TGTGCCAGCAGCGGCGTATCGGCGGGGGGGCCTTATACGCAGTATTTT. Amino acid sequence: CASSGVSAGGPYTQYF.

This chain joins TRBV3-1 and TRBJ2-3, with D possibly TRBD2 on 6 matching bases. Between the trimmed V and J ends, which lost 4 bases and 0 bases, there was a span of 11 bases. This CDR3 contains 15 residues. Germline assignment: CDR1 LGHDT and CDR2 YNNKEL (reference sequence). In nucleotides, the CDR3 is TGTGCCAGCAGCCGCCCGGGACTCAGCACAGATACGCAGTATTTT. Protein product: CASSRPGLSTDTQYF.

The chain joins TRBV7-9 to TRBJ1-2, with 8 positions matching TRBD1. CDR3 length: 15 residues. Germline CDR1 SEHNR, CDR2 FQNEAQ (reference sequence). V shed 6 bases and J 7 bases; nucleotides not matched to a gene: 13. CDR3 loop: CASRNPGQVPGGYTF. CDR3 DNA: TGTGCCAGCAGGAACCCGGGACAGGTTCCGGGTGGCTACACCTTC. Supplemented by reference TRBV7-9 and TRBJ1-2, the full variable domain reads DTGVSQNPRHKITKRGQNVTFRCDPISEHNRLYWYRQTLGQGPEFLTYFQNEAQLEKSRLLSDRFSAERPKGSFSTLEIQRTEQGDSAMYLCASRNPGQVPGGYTFGSGTRLTVV.

The chain has TRBV7-8 and TRBJ1-2; a weak D match, TRBD1 (6 bases). V was clipped by 0 bases and J by 0 bases, with 14 bases between them. The CDR3 is 17 amino acids. CDR1 and CDR2 from the germline V gene are SGHVS and FQNEAQ. The CDR3 sequence is CASSLAPIGQTNYGYTF. The CDR3 DNA sequence: TGTGCCAGCAGCTTAGCGCCGATAGGACAGACTAACTATGGCTACACCTTC.

The V and J genes are TRBV29-1 and TRBJ2-1; D not resolved. This CDR3 comprises 11 residues. Germline CDR1 and CDR2: SQVTM and ANQGSEA. V was shortened by 3 bases and J by 3 bases, with 3 bases between the two germline ends. Written as DNA, the CDR3 is TGCAGCGTTGACAGCTACAATGAGCAGTTCTTC. Encoded protein: CSVDSYNEQFF.

The chain joins TRBV6-1 to TRBJ2-7; TRBD1 aligns across 10 bases. Germline CDR1 and CDR2: MNHNS and SASEGT. The CDR3 length is 14 residues. V shed 4 bases and J 1 base; nucleotides not matched to a gene: 1. The CDR3 nucleotides are TGTGCCAGCAGTGGGGACAGGGGATCCTACGAGCAGTACTTC. The encoded protein is CASSGDRGSYEQYF.